The 32 T cell receptor beta chains reported below all come from one sample, sequenced in a study of response to subunit inactivated influenza vaccine. Via MiXCR, TCRdb re-called the RT-PCR reads, giving one row per CDR3 protein. Among roughly 500,000 distinct CDR3 sequences listed, less than 30% were seen once. The sample consisted of CD4+ T cells sorted from PBMCs, taken less than 6 days after vaccination. Receptor source: a middle-aged man who received an inactivated influenza vaccine.

V gene TRBV29-1 combines with J gene TRBJ2-3; 9 nucleotides agree with TRBD2. Unmatched junction bases numbered 8, after V lost 7 bases and J lost 0 bases. Germline CDR1 SQVTM, CDR2 ANQGSEA. The CDR3 sequence is 15 residues long. The CDR3 coding sequence is TGCAGCGCTATAGCGGGAGCAACTAGCACAGATACGCAGTATTTT. Translated: CSAIAGATSTDTQYF.

The gene calls are TRBV7-2 and TRBJ2-2; 11 nucleotides align to TRBD2. In germline, CDR1 is SGHTA, CDR2 FQGNSA. V lost 0 bases to trimming and J lost 7 bases; unmatched junction nucleotides: 10. The CDR3 is made up of 18 amino acids. This chain's CDR3 is CASSLASGTSGPIGELFF. DNA for the CDR3: TGTGCCAGCAGCTTAGCGTCGGGGACTAGCGGACCAATCGGGGAGCTGTTTTTT.

The genes are TRBV12-3 or TRBV12-4 and TRBJ2-7; 10 bases agree with TRBD1. This CDR3 is built from 14 residues. V lost 5 bases, J lost 4 bases, and 5 bases stayed unmatched. As DNA, the CDR3 is TGTGCCAGCAGTACGACAGGGGGCAGTTACGAGCAGTACTTC. Protein sequence: CASSTTGGSYEQYF.

This clonotype was observed at least ten times. The chain is built from TRBV12-3 or TRBV12-4 and TRBJ2-1; either TRBD1 or TRBD2 may fit D (6 bases each). This CDR3 has 16 amino acids. The V and J ends lost 3 bases and 2 bases respectively, with 14 bases between them. In nucleotides, the CDR3 is TGTGCCAGCAGTTTCCCAGGGGAGCGGGCCTACAATGAGCAGTTCTTC. Its translation: CASSFPGERAYNEQFF.

The CDR3 nucleotides read TGTGCCAGCAGCTTCCCCCTCGATTCGGAAAAACTGTTTTTT. It yields the protein CASSFPLDSEKLFF. The chain has TRBV7-9 and TRBJ1-4, with D uncertain. Trimming shortened V by 3 bases and J by 8 bases, and 13 bases separated the two germline ends. From germline, CDR1 is SEHNR and CDR2 FQNEAQ (reference sequence). This CDR3 region has 14 residues.

This clonotype was seen ten or more times. V usage is TRBV9 and J usage is TRBJ1-2, with D maybe TRBD1 (5 bases). V lost 0 bases and J 6 bases, leaving 15 bases between the germline ends. This CDR3 spans 15 amino acids. Germline lookup yields CDR1 SGDLS and CDR2 YYNGEE. The chain's CDR3 is CASSVEGRSLDGYTF. In nucleotides, the CDR3 is TGTGCCAGCAGCGTAGAGGGACGGAGCCTGGATGGCTACACCTTC.

V usage is TRBV4-2 and J usage is TRBJ2-1, with a possible D match to TRBD2 (5 bases). Germline CDR1 and CDR2: LGHNA and YNFKEQ. This CDR3 has 15 amino acids. V dropped 1 base and J dropped 8 bases, with 15 bases sitting between them. CDR3 sequence reads: CASSQGLARSDEQFF. In DNA form, the CDR3 reads TGTGCCAGCAGCCAAGGGCTAGCCCGGTCGGATGAGCAGTTCTTC.

This chain connects TRBV3-1 to TRBJ2-7; D is unresolved. Germline lookup yields CDR1 LGHDT and CDR2 YNNKEL (reference sequence). This CDR3 comprises 12 residues. Trimming removed 4 bases from V and 6 bases from J, with 10 bases in between. CDR3 loop: CASSPNLGEQYF. DNA for the CDR3: TGTGCCAGCAGCCCAAACTTGGGCGAGCAGTACTTC.

This clonotype came up once. The rearrangement joins TRBV20-1 to TRBJ2-3; 7 bases align to TRBD1. J gave up 2 bases and V 7 bases, and 12 bases lay outside the gene matches. Germline CDR1 and CDR2: DFQATT and SNEGSKA (reference sequence). CDR3 length: 15 residues. The chain's CDR3 is CSVTGALLLTDTQYF. The DNA of the CDR3 is TGCAGTGTTACAGGGGCCCTCCTTCTCACAGATACGCAGTATTTT.

The chain has TRBV6-1 and TRBJ2-2; TRBD1 might be the D (5 bases). The CDR3 is 19 residues long. Germline CDR1 and CDR2: MNHNS and SASEGT. Trimming removed 8 bases at V and 0 bases at J, with 25 bases between. The CDR3 bases are TGTGCCAGCGGTAGAGAAGGGAAGGGGCGGCCCTCGAACACCGGGGAGCTGTTTTTT. It specifies CASGREGKGRPSNTGELFF.

The chain is built from TRBV10-2 and TRBJ2-7, with a tentative D call TRBD1 (5 bases). Trimming cost V 4 bases and J 0 bases, with 10 bases left between them. In germline, CDR1 is WSHSY, CDR2 SAAADI. There are 14 residues in the CDR3. This CDR3 reads CASSAQVRSYEQYF. The CDR3, as DNA: TGCGCCAGCAGTGCACAGGTGCGCTCCTACGAGCAGTACTTC.

The chain employs TRBV14 and TRBJ2-1, with unresolved D. Germline V gene data show CDR1 as SGHDN and CDR2 as FVKESK. Deletions cut 4 bases from V and 6 bases from J, with 10 bases between. This CDR3 has 13 amino acids. For the CDR3, the DNA is TGTGCCAGCAGCCTATCGCTGACCAATGAGCAGTTCTTC. Its translation is CASSLSLTNEQFF.

In this sample, this clonotype turned up a few times. The CDR3 region has the DNA TGTGCCAGCAGATGGGACTACGAGCAGTACTTC. This encodes CASRWDYEQYF. The V gene is TRBV28, the J gene TRBJ2-7; no clear D. The CDR3 is 11 residues long. With 6 bases removed from V and 3 bases from J, the gap between germline ends came to 6 bases. CDR1 and CDR2 (germline): MDHEN, SYDVKM.

The chain couples TRBV6-5 to TRBJ1-1; D ambiguous. V was cut by 0 bases and J by 3 bases, with 8 bases left in between. Per germline, CDR1 MNHEY and CDR2 SVGAGI. The CDR3 loop spans 14 amino acids. The chain's CDR3 is CASSYSYPDTEAFF. The DNA of the CDR3 is TGTGCCAGCAGTTACTCGTACCCGGACACTGAAGCTTTCTTT.

This clonotype was recorded many times. This chain connects TRBV12-3 or TRBV12-4 to TRBJ2-2, with a possible D match to TRBD1 (5 bases). This CDR3 region has 15 residues. V lost 3 bases, J lost 2 bases, and 10 bases lay in between. CDR3 DNA: TGTGCCAGCAGTTTTGGGGCAAGAAACACCGGGGAGCTGTTTTTT. Translated: CASSFGARNTGELFF.

The rearrangement links TRBV7-9 to TRBJ2-1; TRBD2 matches at 7 bases. Trimming removed 2 bases from V and 6 bases from J; junction bases left unmatched: 7. The CDR3 spans 15 residues. Germline CDR1 reads SEHNR; CDR2 reads FQNEAQ (reference sequence). CDR3 bases: TGTGCCAGCAGCTTAACCAGCGGGGTTTTCAATGAGCAGTTCTTC. As protein: CASSLTSGVFNEQFF.

The chain is built from TRBV21-1 and TRBJ2-6; TRBD2, as called in the table, went unchecked against the DNA. TRBV21-1 is marked as a pseudogene. This CDR3 contains 20 residues. The CDR3 DNA reads TGTGCCAGCAGCAAAGGGGGCCCCGTAACTTTTTGCTCTGGGGCCAACGTCCTGACTTTC. Translated: CASSKGGPVTFCSGANVLTF.

This chain uses TRBV7-9 with TRBJ2-5; D not certain. The CDR3 consists of 15 residues. V shed 2 bases and J shed 4 bases, with 14 bases lying between them. The germline V gene has CDR1 SEHNR and CDR2 FQNEAQ (reference sequence). CDR3 coding DNA: TGTGCCAGCAGCTTAAGTGTCTCGGGTCGAGAGACCCAGTACTTC. The encoded protein is CASSLSVSGRETQYF.

In DNA form, the CDR3 reads TGTGCCAGCAGCTTAGTAACTAGCGGGGGGGGTGAGCAGTACTTC. Residues: CASSLVTSGGGEQYF. The rearrangement uses TRBV7-2 and TRBJ2-7; 13 nucleotides line up with TRBD2. V was clipped by 1 base and J by 7 bases; unmatched bases: 4. This CDR3 has 15 residues. Germline CDR1 is SGHTA and CDR2 is FQGNSA.

The chain is built from TRBV20-1 and TRBJ1-2; D is unresolved. Trimming removed 5 bases at V and 4 bases at J, with 11 bases between. From germline, CDR1 is DFQATT and CDR2 SNEGSKA (reference sequence). This CDR3 contains 12 residues. CDR3 in amino acids: CSASGRTYGYTF. For the CDR3, the DNA is TGCAGTGCTTCCGGACGGACCTATGGCTACACCTTC.

This clonotype was recorded a few times. The chain has TRBV6-5 and TRBJ1-2; D uncertain. The CDR3 runs 14 residues. Germline V gives CDR1 MNHEY, CDR2 SVGAGI. Trimming left V 2 bases short and J 2 bases short, with 9 bases between. The CDR3, as DNA: TGTGCCAGCAGTTACGCGAGAGGCAACTATGGCTACACCTTC. Its translation: CASSYARGNYGYTF.

This chain joins TRBV12-3 or TRBV12-4 and TRBJ1-5; TRBD1 agrees at 9 bases. After removal of 5 bases from V and 7 bases from J, the junction contained 6 bases not matched to a gene. The length of the CDR3 is 14 residues. The CDR3 DNA reads TGTGCCAGCAGTCCGACAGGGGGAAGGCAGCCCCAGCATTTT. Translation gives CASSPTGGRQPQHF.

The V call is TRBV20-1, the J call TRBJ2-4; 7 positions match TRBD1. CDR1 is DFQATT, CDR2 SNEGSKA, per germline (reference sequence). The CDR3 totals 14 residues. The V and J ends lost 1 base and 8 bases, in that order; junction bases with no gene match: 8. CDR3 DNA sequence: TGCAGTGCTAGAGTGGAGACAGGGTCAGACATTCAGTACTTC. Amino acid sequence: CSARVETGSDIQYF.

This clonotype occurred a few times. This chain connects TRBV28 to TRBJ2-1; the D gene is possibly TRBD2 (5 bases). The CDR3 sequence is 14 residues long. Per germline, CDR1 MDHEN and CDR2 SYDVKM. Trimming left V 2 bases short and J 6 bases short, with 11 bases between. The CDR3 DNA is TGTGCCAGCAGTTTAAGCGGTCTCCGCAATGAGCAGTTCTTC. It codes for CASSLSGLRNEQFF.

The chain links TRBV7-2 to TRBJ2-3, with 10 bases identical to TRBD2. From germline, CDR1 is SGHTA and CDR2 FQGNSA. This CDR3 spans 14 amino acids. V gave up 6 bases and J gave up 7 bases; unmatched junction bases: 7. In DNA, the CDR3 is TGTGCCAGCAGATCTAGCGGGAGAACCTATACGCAGTATTTT. Translation: CASRSSGRTYTQYF.

This clonotype has a handful of counts. This rearrangement joins TRBV27 to TRBJ2-5; perhaps TRBD2 as D (6 bases). This CDR3 contains 17 residues. Germline V gene sequence: CDR1 MNHEY, CDR2 SMNVEV (reference sequence). V lost 6 bases and J lost 5, with 25 bases in between. CDR3 loop: CASRRETGLASPETQYF. In DNA, the CDR3 is TGTGCCAGCAGGAGAGAGACGGGGCTAGCGTCTCCGGAGACCCAGTACTTC.

V usage is TRBV4-1 and J usage is TRBJ2-2; tentatively, D is TRBD2 (5 bases). CDR3 length equals 16 residues. Germline V gives CDR1 MGHRA, CDR2 YSYEKL. V lost 1 base, J lost 0 bases, and 9 bases lay in between. CDR3 protein: CASSQGRASNTGELFF. CDR3 coding DNA: TGCGCCAGCAGCCAAGGGCGGGCATCGAACACCGGGGAGCTGTTTTTT.

V and J are TRBV20-1 and TRBJ2-3; TRBD2 agrees at 9 bases. The CDR3 has 15 amino acids. Germline V gene sequence: CDR1 DFQATT, CDR2 SNEGSKA (reference sequence). The ends lost 0 bases at V and 8 bases at J; junction bases unmatched: 9. The CDR3 is CSARDGAGGPGTQYF. The CDR3, as DNA: TGCAGTGCTAGAGATGGCGCGGGAGGGCCCGGTACGCAGTATTTT.

The CDR3 sequence: CSVKQTVLETQYF. The CDR3 DNA follows: TGCAGCGTCAAACAGACCGTATTGGAGACCCAGTACTTC. The rearrangement uses TRBV29-1 and TRBJ2-5, with D uncertain. The CDR3 has 13 residues. Per the germline V gene, CDR1 is SQVTM and CDR2 is ANQGSEA. The V and J ends lost 6 bases and 5 bases respectively, with 16 bases between them.

The V and J genes are TRBV5-1 and TRBJ2-5; 9 nucleotides match TRBD2. Trimming took 0 bases from V and 5 from J; bases not matched to a gene: 5. CDR1 is SGHRS, CDR2 YFSETQ, per germline. The CDR3 runs to 15 residues. CDR3 region: CASSLGVAGAETQYF. CDR3 nucleotide sequence: TGCGCCAGCAGCTTGGGGGTAGCGGGAGCCGAGACCCAGTACTTC.

This clonotype showed up just a few times. The J gene is TRBJ2-7, the V gene TRBV10-3, with 9 bases matching TRBD1. This CDR3 is built from 13 residues. The ends lost 9 bases at V and 5 bases at J; junction bases unmatched: 8. Germline CDR1 ENHRY, CDR2 SYGVKD. The CDR3 sequence: CAMRTGGMDEQYF. DNA for the CDR3: TGTGCCATGAGAACAGGGGGCATGGACGAGCAGTACTTC.

The rearrangement links TRBV27 to TRBJ2-3; D remains unclear. The V end lost 6 bases, the J end lost 6 bases, and 13 bases lay between the germline ends. This CDR3 comprises 13 residues. From germline, CDR1 is MNHEY and CDR2 SMNVEV (reference sequence). In nucleotides, the CDR3 is TGTGCCAGCAGACGTGAGACTTGGGATACGCAGTATTTT. It encodes CASRRETWDTQYF.